What follows is one TCR beta chain and its context. This clone has just a few counts. Its antigen is still unknown. No clone much larger than this one lies a single base away; base qualities are absent. In total, approximately 690 healthy bone marrow donors made up the cohort. All cohort members were sampled while nominally healthy, although unrecorded immune exposures were likely present. The donor was CMV seronegative and was included in the group of a few hundred seronegative cohort members. A peripheral blood sample was provided by each donor, and peripheral blood mononuclear cells were used for TCR beta sequencing. Genomic DNA was extracted from the blood cell samples with the Qiagen DNeasy Blood Extraction Kit. These data belong to a study of cytomegalovirus exposure and HLA in healthy donors (dated by TCRdb to the late 2010s). Looking at the study overall: In an earlier analysis of several hundred of the donors, 250 to 350 Gb of sequence data and 90 million to 130 million unique TCR beta sequences from 180 million or so T cells were reported. The study was designed to test whether signatures of past pathogen exposure could be identified by cataloging public T cell receptors. A later analysis re-analyzed previously published TCR beta repertoires from roughly 600 donors and added high-resolution HLA genotyping to study TCR occurrence patterns. To predict cytomegalovirus infection status, the study brought together high-throughput TCR immunosequencing, statistical association of individual TCRs with disease status, and machine learning. Class I and class II HLA loci were covered by the typing at four-digit resolution. Besides the first cohort of 500 to 700 subjects, a separate validation cohort made up of about 120 different subjects was used. The number of donors typed differed by locus, with about 629-630 for A, B, C, DRB1 and DQB1, more than 500 for DQA1, approximately 570 for DPA1, and some 440 for DPB1. An early release that covered about 600 HLA-typed donors contained 300 to 350 gigabases of sequencing data and around 85 million unique TCR sequences. Of the roughly 410 genotyped donors, 81% were placed in the genetic ancestry cluster associated with self-reported Caucasian donors. All discovery cohort repertoires had been generated using a single sequencing platform. Using immunosequencing, the study profiled T cell repertoires from fewer than 700 subjects and related those repertoires to cytomegalovirus serostatus. Several DR-DQ haplotypes were treated as single units for association and clustering because of strong linkage in the cohort. A later genetic analysis used genome-wide SNP genotypes for about 60% of the 666 donors, treating that subset as a discovery cohort. In the later analysis, no new phenotypic data were used to find candidate immune exposures; instead, reliance was placed on TCR beta sequences and their occurrence across donors. Donor age, sex, ethnicity and CMV serostatus were compiled alongside the repertoire data. In an earlier analysis of 500 to 650 of the donors, high-throughput TCR beta sequencing was used to judge whether each TCR beta V gene segment behaved as functional or pseudogenic. Among 300 to 500 genotyped donors of the cohort, an average of approximately 200,000 unique TCR beta nucleotide sequences was sequenced per donor, of which about 19% were non-productive.

The full study reports these points: Some IMGT-functional V segments, including TRBV6-2 and TRBV6-3, could not be told apart with the 87-base-pair reads, so those segments were excluded. Because some donors lacked HLA typing at each locus, the association tests relied only on the typed subset. According to a later analysis, parvovirus B19, influenza, CMV and Epstein-Barr virus appeared linked to several top co-occurrence clusters. Only TCR beta chains were sequenced in this cohort, and the absence of alpha or paired-chain data limited detectable features. Compared with the roughly 670-donor mean, donors in an Asian-associated ancestry cluster had fewer N-insertions in productive TCRs, according to a later genetic analysis. An association between a missense DCLRE1C variant and V-gene and J-gene trimming of TCR beta chains was found in a later genetic analysis and replicated in an independent cohort. Roughly uniform sequencing depth across donors was assumed in presence/absence analyses, although this assumption may not hold. In vitro tests confirmed that three of the cytomegalovirus-associated TCR beta chains recognize cytomegalovirus antigens. In an earlier analysis of some 550 of the donors, most TCR beta V segments were observed in productive rearrangements about 87% or about 30% of the time, broadly matching IMGT annotations. In a later analysis, 15,000 to 20,000 TCR beta sequences were associated with specific HLA alleles at a false discovery rate of 0.05. Across donors, most TCR sequences were observed very rarely, whereas some public TCRs were present in many individuals. The authors suggested that the approach could potentially be generalized to other disease states and immunological phenotypes. The classifier was reported to diagnose cytomegalovirus status with high specificity and sensitivity in both the original cohort and the validation cohort. Some 16 rarely observed V segments, including chromosome 9 orphons, were excluded from the earlier analysis of approximately 500 of the donors because counts were too low. Immune exposure information for the cohort was limited to CMV serostatus. A cluster of highly shared sequence variants was judged likely to represent a technical artifact of the sequencing pipeline. A later analysis found that most CMV-associated TCR beta chains appeared HLA-restricted, with HLA associations seemingly driven largely by CMV exposure. When HLA alleles, especially DR and DQ, strongly co-occurred, attributing TCR associations to individual alleles was difficult. The study listed 170 or so TCR beta chains as associated with cytomegalovirus. A later analysis found that HLA-associated TCR beta chains were more clonally expanded and had lower generation probabilities than equally common non-associated chains. Correlated functional status among segregating V segments might be attributable to linkage disequilibrium, but an unknown experimental factor could not be ruled out. A further reported finding was that TCR beta sequences accurately predicted the HLA-A and HLA-B alleles for most subjects in the first cohort. In a later analysis, the rate of TCR association differed among HLA loci, with DRB1 alleles having the most associated TCRs and HLA-C alleles having the fewest.

Here V drops 4 bases and J drops 6 bases, and the junction holds 8 bases not matched to any gene. The CDR3 holds 15 amino acids from the cysteine to the phenylalanine. The only DNA kept is the CDR3, 45 bases in frame from the first base. The CDR1 and CDR2 encoded by the germline V gene are LGHNA and YNFKEQ. Preparation of the library involved the immunoSEQ multiplex PCR assay. For the multiplex PCR, a mixture combining 60 forward primers for TCR Vbeta segments and 13 reverse primers for TCR Jbeta segments was used. The CDR3 region of rearranged TCR beta genes was amplified from genomic DNA with a multiplex PCR assay. The amplified TCR beta libraries were sequenced on the Illumina HiSeq System as 87-base-pair reads. The original pipeline was this. A later analysis counted approximately 84 million unique TCR beta chains across the 666 repertoires, and some 11 million of these chains were shared by at least two donors. Raw reads were error-corrected and collapsed into unique sequences with a nearest-neighbor algorithm that merged closely related sequences to remove PCR and sequencing errors. To assign V, D and J gene segments, CDR3 sequences were aligned to IMGT reference sequences. For a sequence to be retained, a match of at least six nucleotides to both a V gene segment and a J gene segment was required. A rearrangement was called productive if the CDR3 had no stop codons and remained in frame with V and J, and every other rearrangement was called non-productive. Following IMGT convention, CDR3 was defined as the stretch from the second conserved V-encoded cysteine up to the conserved J-encoded phenylalanine. In an earlier analysis of some 550 of the donors, sequences lacking an unambiguous match to a single V gene segment were excluded. An earlier analysis of approximately 590 of the donors called V segments functional above 56.7% productive rearrangements and segregating when the between-donor standard deviation exceeded 5%. A statistical classification framework was built to diagnose cytomegalovirus status from the catalog of TCR beta chain sequences. V and J gene assignment, in a later analysis, came from comparing TCR nucleotide sequences with IMGT/GENE-DB human TR gene sequences. The TCRdist pipeline was used in a later analysis to assign CDR3 sequences and most-parsimonious VDJ recombination scenarios. In a later analysis, each TCR beta chain was defined by its CDR3 amino acid sequence together with its V-gene family, and reads lacking a unique V-gene family were excluded. As a way to deal with suspected cross-contamination and a sequencing artifact, a later analysis dropped more than 500 nucleotide sequences that were highly shared and had low generation probability. In a later analysis, a clonal expansion index for each public chain was calculated from normalized within-repertoire ranks of inferred template counts. In a later analysis, generation probabilities were computed with a VDJ recombination model fitted to out-of-frame rearrangements, and the resulting probabilities were checked against IGoR. A later analysis scored TCR-TCR, TCR-HLA and TCR-CMV co-occurrence with hypergeometric tests, applying a repertoire-size bias correction to TCR pairs. To estimate false discovery rates, a later analysis permuted the HLA or CMV assignments 20 times. In a later analysis, co-occurring TCRs were grouped using DBSCAN, with TCRdist sequence similarity added in when clustering inside HLA-allele-positive subsets. Repertoires with fewer than 30,000 or more than 120,000 public chains were left out of co-occurrence clustering, as were a few repertoires with anomalous nucleotide sharing. TCRdb holds this immuneACCESS table with in-frame rearrangements only. Some clones are missing; in checked studies, unresolved V genes explain under half, and the rest has no known cause. V and J calls and clone size follow that table, whereas D and trimming were derived from the DNA. This sample has more than 150,000 clones in its table, and approximately 78% of those were observed once. The ten top clones hold 0.8% of the sample.

Sequencing used PBMCs. This receptor chain uses TRBV4-2 and TRBJ2-3; 9 bases in the middle match TRBD2. The receptor comes from a woman between 18 and 29 years old in good health and CMV-seronegative. The CDR3 region has the sequence CASSLTSGGLDTQYF. The nucleotide sequence is given as TGTGCCAGCAGCCTCACCAGCGGGGGGCTGGATACGCAGTATTTT.